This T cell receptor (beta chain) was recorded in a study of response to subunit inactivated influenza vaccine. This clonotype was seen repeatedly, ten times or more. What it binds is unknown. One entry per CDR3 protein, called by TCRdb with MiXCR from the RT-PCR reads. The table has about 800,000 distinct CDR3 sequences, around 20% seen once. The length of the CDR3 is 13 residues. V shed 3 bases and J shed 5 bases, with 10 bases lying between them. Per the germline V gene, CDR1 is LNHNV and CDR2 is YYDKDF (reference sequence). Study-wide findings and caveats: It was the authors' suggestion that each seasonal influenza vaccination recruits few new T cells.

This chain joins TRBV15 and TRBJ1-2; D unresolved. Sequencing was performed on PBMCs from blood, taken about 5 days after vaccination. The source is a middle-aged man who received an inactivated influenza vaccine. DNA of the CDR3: TGTGCCACCAGCAGGGATAGGAGTTATGGCTACACCTTC. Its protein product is CATSRDRSYGYTF.